Listed here are 16 T cell receptor beta chains from one sample, sequenced in a study of blood T cell repertoires in COVID-19. The protocol was immunoSEQ multiplex PCR, while the TCRdb copy is restricted to in-frame clones and leaves out a portion. The table has some 160,000 clones, 70% to 90% seen once; the top ten hold around 6.2%. The specimen sequenced was PBMCs or T cells enriched from blood (not recorded which). The receptors shown here come from a woman aged 40 to 55 who had recovered from COVID-19.

The chain joins TRBV7-9 to TRBJ1-6; a weak D match, TRBD1 (6 bases). The CDR3 totals 13 residues. V lost 11 bases to trimming and J lost 6 bases, with 14 bases between them. Per germline, CDR1 SEHNR and CDR2 FQNEAQ (reference sequence). In nucleotides, the CDR3 is TGTGCCGCTGGAACAGGGAGTAATTCACCCCTCCACTTT. Residues: CAAGTGSNSPLHF.

The chain has TRBV9 and TRBJ2-1; 12 nucleotides align to TRBD2. With 0 bases clipped from V and 4 bases from J, the junction kept 2 bases outside the gene matches. This CDR3 contains 16 residues. In germline, CDR1 is SGDLS, CDR2 YYNGEE. The CDR3 protein is CASSVGGLAGYNEQFF. CDR3 nucleotide sequence: TGTGCCAGCAGCGTAGGCGGACTAGCGGGGTACAATGAGCAGTTCTTC.

This chain uses TRBV10-1 with TRBJ2-1, with 8 bases fitting TRBD2. V shed 5 bases, J shed 8 bases, and the junction held 14 bases outside the gene matches. CDR3 length: 16 amino acids. CDR1 WNHNN and CDR2 SYGVQD come from the germline V gene (reference sequence). The CDR3 nucleotides are TGCGCCAGCAGTAAACGGGGGACTAGTAGTTACGATGAGCAGTTCTTC. It encodes CASSKRGTSSYDEQFF.

The gene calls are TRBV10-2 and TRBJ1-6; D gene unclear. Trimming took off 8 bases at V and 8 bases at J, with 13 bases between the two ends. The germline V gene encodes CDR1 WSHSY and CDR2 SAAADI. The CDR3 contains 13 residues. The CDR3 region has the DNA TGCGCCAGCTCCGGGGATCGGGATTCACCCCTCCACTTT. This sequence encodes CASSGDRDSPLHF.

The genes are TRBV7-3 and TRBJ2-1; weak D call: TRBD1 (6 bases). Germline loops: CDR1 SGHTA, CDR2 FQGTGA. V was cut by 5 bases and J by 2 bases, with 16 bases left in between. The CDR3 is 16 amino acids. This CDR3 is CASSPYGGSPYNEQFF. DNA of the CDR3: TGTGCCAGCAGCCCTTATGGGGGCAGCCCCTACAATGAGCAGTTCTTC.

The chain has TRBV12-3 or TRBV12-4 and TRBJ2-5; 7 bases agree with TRBD1. The CDR3 loop spans 13 amino acids. Trimming took 3 bases from V and 3 from J; bases not matched to a gene: 1. In DNA form, the CDR3 reads TGTGCCAGCAGTTTTCAGGGGGAAGAGACCCAGTACTTC. Translating it yields CASSFQGEETQYF.

The rearrangement joins TRBV5-1 to TRBJ2-7; 9 bases are shared with TRBD1. V lost 1 base, J lost 3 bases, and 5 bases stayed unmatched. Germline V gene lookup returns CDR1 SGHRS and CDR2 YFSETQ. CDR3 length equals 15 residues. CDR3 loop: CASSLRTGELYEQYF. The CDR3 region has the DNA TGCGCCAGCAGCTTGCGGACAGGGGAACTCTACGAGCAGTACTTC.

This clone was seen a single time. The V call is TRBV4-1, the J call TRBJ1-2, with 10 nucleotides matching TRBD1. Trimming removed 0 bases from V and 7 bases from J; junction bases left unmatched: 5. The germline V gene has CDR1 MGHRA and CDR2 YSYEKL. The CDR3 loop spans 15 amino acids. The CDR3 sequence: CASSQDGDRGSGYTF. For the CDR3, the DNA is TGCGCCAGCAGCCAAGATGGGGACAGGGGCAGTGGCTACACCTTC.

This chain uses TRBV7-9 with TRBJ2-7; 11 nucleotides match TRBD2. The CDR3 totals 15 residues. Germline-derived CDR1 and CDR2 are SEHNR and FQNEAQ (reference sequence). Trimming cost V 4 bases and J 0 bases; bases outside gene matches: 2. CDR3 sequence reads: CASSSTSGSSYEQYF. The CDR3 bases are TGTGCCAGCAGCTCTACTAGCGGGAGCTCCTACGAGCAGTACTTC.

This clone was picked up a small number of times. The CDR3 loop reads CASSATDSNQPQHF. DNA of the CDR3: TGTGCCAGCAGCGCTACAGATAGCAATCAGCCCCAGCATTTT. V is TRBV7-8 and J is TRBJ1-5; D not resolved. V was cut by 5 bases and J by 0 bases, with 8 bases left in between. Germline-derived CDR1 and CDR2 are SGHVS and FQNEAQ. This CDR3 region has 14 residues.

The chain is built from TRBV28 and TRBJ1-2; a possible D gene is TRBD1 (6 bases). Germline lookup yields CDR1 MDHEN and CDR2 SYDVKM. Trimming cost V 10 bases and J 2 bases, with 17 bases left between them. The CDR3 is 14 amino acids. CDR3 DNA sequence: TGTGCCACCATCGAACGGGGGGGCAACTATGGCTACACCTTC. Translation: CATIERGGNYGYTF.

The V call is TRBV19, the J call TRBJ2-7; TRBD1 is a possible D gene (5 bases). The germline CDR1 and CDR2 sequences are LNHDA and SQIVND (reference sequence). The length of the CDR3 is 13 residues. Trimming shortened V by 4 bases and J by 2 bases, and 9 bases separated the two germline ends. CDR3 nucleotide sequence: TGTGCCAGTAGTACGCCAGGGACCTACGAGCAGTACTTC. It is translated as CASSTPGTYEQYF.

The rearrangement uses TRBV2 and TRBJ2-2; TRBD2 matches at 10 bases. The CDR3 is 16 residues long. The V gene end was trimmed by 8 bases and the J gene end by 0 bases; junction bases not matched to a gene: 6. Germline-derived CDR1 and CDR2 are SNHLY and FYNNEI. CDR3 sequence: CASLDSGRANTGELFF. CDR3 DNA: TGTGCCAGCCTCGACAGCGGGAGGGCGAACACCGGGGAGCTGTTTTTT.

The rearrangement links TRBV2 to TRBJ2-2; unclear D gene. CDR1 and CDR2 from the germline V gene are SNHLY and FYNNEI. V was trimmed by 7 bases and J by 1 base, leaving 10 bases between them. The CDR3 has 14 amino acids. Here the CDR3 reads CASTRLENTGELFF. CDR3 nucleotides: TGTGCCAGCACTCGGCTAGAGAACACCGGGGAGCTGTTTTTT.

The V call is TRBV15, the J call TRBJ1-2, with D possibly being TRBD1 (5 bases). Looked up from germline, CDR1 is LNHNV and CDR2 is YYDKDF (reference sequence). CDR3 length: 15 amino acids. V was trimmed by 5 bases and J by 4 bases, leaving 17 bases between them. The CDR3 nucleotides read TGTGCCACCAGCGGTATGGGCAGGGAGGGCTATGGCTACACCTTC. It translates to CATSGMGREGYGYTF.

This clone was observed a handful of times. CDR3 loop: CASSEEGLPNTGELFF. The CDR3 DNA reads as TGTGCCAGCAGTGAAGAGGGACTACCGAACACCGGGGAGCTGTTTTTT. The J gene is TRBJ2-2, the V gene TRBV2, with 7 bases that match TRBD2. The ends lost 1 base at V and 0 bases at J; junction bases unmatched: 2. CDR1 SNHLY and CDR2 FYNNEI come from the germline V gene. CDR3 size: 16 residues.